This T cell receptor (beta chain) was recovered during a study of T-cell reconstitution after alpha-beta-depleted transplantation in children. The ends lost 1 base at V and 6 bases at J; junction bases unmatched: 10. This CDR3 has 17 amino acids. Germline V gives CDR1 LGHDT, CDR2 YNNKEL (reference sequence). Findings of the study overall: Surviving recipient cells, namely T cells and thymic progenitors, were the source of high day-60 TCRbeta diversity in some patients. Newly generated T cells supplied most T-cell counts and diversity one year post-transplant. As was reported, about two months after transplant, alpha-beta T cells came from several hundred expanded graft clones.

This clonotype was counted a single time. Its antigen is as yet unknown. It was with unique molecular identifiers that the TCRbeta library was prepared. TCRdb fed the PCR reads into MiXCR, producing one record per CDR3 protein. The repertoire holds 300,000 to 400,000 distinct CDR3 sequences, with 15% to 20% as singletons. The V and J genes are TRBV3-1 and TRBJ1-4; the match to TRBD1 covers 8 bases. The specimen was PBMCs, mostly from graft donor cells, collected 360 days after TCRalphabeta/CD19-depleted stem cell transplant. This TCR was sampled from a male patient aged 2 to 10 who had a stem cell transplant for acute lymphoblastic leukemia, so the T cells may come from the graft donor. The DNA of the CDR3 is TGTGCCAGCAGCCAAGGCGGGTTTGGGACAGGTTATGAAAAACTGTTTTTT. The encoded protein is CASSQGGFGTGYEKLFF. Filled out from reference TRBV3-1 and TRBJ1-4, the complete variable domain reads DTAVSQTPKYLVTQMGNDKSIKCEQNLGHDTMYWYKQDSKKFLKIMFSYNNKELIINETVPNRFSPKSPDKAHLNLHINSLELGDSAVYFCASSQGGFGTGYEKLFFGSGTQLSVL.